Listed below are T cell receptor beta chains from one sample, sequenced in a study of shared clonotypes between healthy human individuals. Sequencing was performed with immunoSEQ multiplex PCR; in TCRdb, only in-frame clones are kept and a portion is missing. The table records roughly 2.1 million clones, roughly 91% of them present only once. Sequencing used naive CD8+ T cells from PBMCs. Source of these receptors: a man aged 18 to 35 in good health. Some clones in this sample may be carry-over from other donors' samples. Both conserved end residues are part of each CDR3. Each record gives: J gene, V gene, D gene, CDR3 length, clone size, CDR3 DNA, CDR3 protein. The D gene is left open where the match is weak. Clone size is shown for a subset of rows, as once, few, many or a class of expanded clone.

J: TRBJ2-5
V: TRBV10-3
D: TRBD2
length: 16
size: NA
DNA: TGTGCCATCAGTGAGTCTCTAGCGGGAGTCCCCGAGACCCAGTACTTC
CDR3: CAISESLAGVPETQYF

J: TRBJ2-7
V: TRBV28
D: TRBD2
length: 15
size: NA
DNA: TGTGCCAGCAGTTTTGAGCGGGAGGGATACTACGAGCAGTACTTC
CDR3: CASSFEREGYYEQYF

J: TRBJ2-1
V: TRBV14
D: TRBD2
length: 14
size: NA
DNA: TGTGCCAGCAGTTGGACTAGCGGGAGGAATGAGCAGTTCTTC
CDR3: CASSWTSGRNEQFF

J: TRBJ2-7
V: TRBV28
D: NA
length: 15
size: NA
DNA: TGTGCCAGCCTCCCCCTAGCAGAAAGCTCCTACGAGCAGTACTTC
CDR3: CASLPLAESSYEQYF

J: TRBJ2-7
V: TRBV7-9
D: NA
length: 15
size: NA
DNA: TGTGCCAGCAGCTTAGCCCCCTCCTATACCTACGAGCAGTACTTC
CDR3: CASSLAPSYTYEQYF

J: TRBJ2-7
V: TRBV7-9
D: TRBD2
length: 19
size: NA
DNA: TGTGCCAGCAGCGTAGGACTAGCGGGAGGGCCAGAGAACGGGGTCGAGCAGTACTTC
CDR3: CASSVGLAGGPENGVEQYF

J: TRBJ1-2
V: TRBV4-1
D: NA
length: 13
size: NA
DNA: TGCGCCAGCAGCCAAGTGGGCTCCTATGGCTACACCTTC
CDR3: CASSQVGSYGYTF

J: TRBJ1-2
V: TRBV27
D: TRBD1
length: 13
size: NA
DNA: TGTGCCAGCACCCTGACCCCGGGACAGGGCTACACCTTC
CDR3: CASTLTPGQGYTF

J: TRBJ1-1
V: TRBV4-1
D: NA
length: 16
size: NA
DNA: TGCGCCAGCAGCCCATCCGGGGCCAGGGAGGACACTGAAGCTTTCTTT
CDR3: CASSPSGAREDTEAFF

J: TRBJ2-5
V: TRBV27
D: TRBD1
length: 14
size: NA
DNA: TGTGCCAGCAGTTTGGCCAGGGGGACGCAGACCCAGTACTTC
CDR3: CASSLARGTQTQYF

J: TRBJ2-3
V: TRBV7-8
D: NA
length: 14
size: NA
DNA: TGTGCCAGCAGCTTTTACGGCAGCACAGATACGCAGTATTTT
CDR3: CASSFYGSTDTQYF

J: TRBJ2-2
V: TRBV9
D: TRBD2
length: 14
size: NA
DNA: TGTGCCAGCAGCGCTAGCGGGAGGGCCGGGGAGCTGTTTTTT
CDR3: CASSASGRAGELFF

J: TRBJ2-7
V: TRBV6-4
D: NA
length: 16
size: NA
DNA: TGTGCCAGCAGTGACTCGATTCCACAGGGCTCCTACGAGCAGTACTTC
CDR3: CASSDSIPQGSYEQYF

J: TRBJ2-7
V: TRBV13
D: TRBD2
length: 16
size: NA
DNA: TGTGCCAGCAGCCCGACCCCCGGGACTAGCCCTTACGAGCAGTACTTC
CDR3: CASSPTPGTSPYEQYF

J: TRBJ2-5
V: TRBV11-2
D: TRBD1
length: 15
size: once
DNA: TGTGCCAGCAGCCCGGGACAGACTCTCCAAGAGACCCAGTACTTC
CDR3: CASSPGQTLQETQYF

J: TRBJ2-3
V: TRBV4-1
D: TRBD2
length: 16
size: NA
DNA: TGCGCCAGCAGCCTGGGACTAGCGGGCCCTACAGATACGCAGTATTTT
CDR3: CASSLGLAGPTDTQYF

J: TRBJ2-2
V: TRBV15
D: TRBD2
length: 17
size: NA
DNA: TGTGCCACCAGCAGAGAGCGAGCGGGAGGGCACACCGGGGAGCTGTTTTTT
CDR3: CATSRERAGGHTGELFF

J: TRBJ2-7
V: TRBV27
D: NA
length: 16
size: NA
DNA: TGTGCCAGCAGTTTATCGATTCGGGCCCGCTCCTACGAGCAGTACTTC
CDR3: CASSLSIRARSYEQYF

J: TRBJ1-2
V: TRBV6-4
D: NA
length: 12
size: NA
DNA: TGTGCCAGCAGTGACAGGGGGAATGGCTACACCTTC
CDR3: CASSDRGNGYTF

J: TRBJ2-3
V: TRBV28
D: TRBD2
length: 16
size: NA
DNA: TGTGCCAGCAGCCTCCGACTAGCGGGAGGAACAGATACGCAGTATTTT
CDR3: CASSLRLAGGTDTQYF

J: TRBJ2-1
V: TRBV10-3
D: TRBD2
length: 15
size: NA
DNA: TGTGCCATCAGCCCGGGACTAGCGTCGTACAATGAGCAGTTCTTC
CDR3: CAISPGLASYNEQFF

J: TRBJ2-5
V: TRBV9
D: NA
length: 16
size: NA
DNA: TGTGCCAGCAGCGTAGCTTTTACCGGCCTCCAAGAGACCCAGTACTTC
CDR3: CASSVAFTGLQETQYF

J: TRBJ2-1
V: TRBV4-1
D: NA
length: 12
size: NA
DNA: TGCGCCAGCATGGGCATGGGCAATGAGCAGTTCTTC
CDR3: CASMGMGNEQFF

J: TRBJ2-7
V: TRBV7-9
D: NA
length: 14
size: NA
DNA: TGTGCCACCGAACCTTTAGACGGACTCTACGAGCAGTACTTC
CDR3: CATEPLDGLYEQYF

J: TRBJ2-5
V: TRBV2
D: NA
length: 15
size: NA
DNA: TGTGCCAGCAGTGAAGGTCGGACGTACCAAGAGACCCAGTACTTC
CDR3: CASSEGRTYQETQYF

J: TRBJ1-3
V: TRBV19
D: NA
length: 15
size: NA
DNA: TGTGCCAGTAGTATGTTACAGGGTTGGAAAGACACCATATATTTT
CDR3: CASSMLQGWKDTIYF

J: TRBJ1-2
V: TRBV28
D: TRBD1
length: 17
size: NA
DNA: TGTGCCAGCAGTTTAGGGCCGGGCAGGGGGTTGGACTATGGCTACACCTTC
CDR3: CASSLGPGRGLDYGYTF

J: TRBJ2-3
V: TRBV9
D: NA
length: 13
size: NA
DNA: TGTGCCAGCAGTGGGGGAGGCACAGATACGCAGTATTTT
CDR3: CASSGGGTDTQYF